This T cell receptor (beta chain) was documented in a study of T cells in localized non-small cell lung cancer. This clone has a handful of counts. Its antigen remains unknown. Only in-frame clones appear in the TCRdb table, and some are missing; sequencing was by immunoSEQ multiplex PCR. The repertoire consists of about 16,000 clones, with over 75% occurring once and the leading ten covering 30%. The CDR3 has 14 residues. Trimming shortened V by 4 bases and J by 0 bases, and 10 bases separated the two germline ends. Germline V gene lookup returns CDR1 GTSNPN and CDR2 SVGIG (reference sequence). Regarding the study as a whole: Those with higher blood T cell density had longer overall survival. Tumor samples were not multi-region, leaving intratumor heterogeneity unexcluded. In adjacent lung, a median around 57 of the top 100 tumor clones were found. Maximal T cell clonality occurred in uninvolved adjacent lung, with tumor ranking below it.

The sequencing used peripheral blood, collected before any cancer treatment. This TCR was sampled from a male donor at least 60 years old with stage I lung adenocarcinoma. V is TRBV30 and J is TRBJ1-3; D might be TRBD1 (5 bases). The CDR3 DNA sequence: TGTGCCTGGAATCGACAGATCTCTGGAAACACCATATATTTT. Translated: CAWNRQISGNTIYF.